Listed here are 29 T cell receptor beta chains from one sample, sequenced in a study of Ad26.COV2.S vaccination and SARS-CoV-2 variants. Treatment of the sample: 19 received Ad26.COV2.S at low or high dose, single or two shots; 5 received placebo; per-sample allocation not given. Sample collection was performed on day 63 after the first vaccine or placebo injection. The data were produced by immunoSEQ multiplex PCR, yet TCRdb's version contains in-frame clones alone and is incomplete. The repertoire holds 300,000 to 350,000 clones, with 70% to 90% as singletons. The sample here was peripheral blood, taken in a trial of Ad26.COV2.S vaccine versus placebo. These TCRs come from a person between 18 and 65 years old who received the Ad26.COV2.S COVID-19 vaccine or a placebo.

The sample holds a few counts of this clone. The V gene is TRBV6-1, the J gene TRBJ1-6; no clear D. Germline values: CDR1 MNHNS, CDR2 SASEGT. CDR3 length: 14 residues. Trimming pared 1 base from V and 9 bases from J, leaving 10 bases between. CDR3 coding DNA: TGTGCCAGCAGTGAAGTCCGAGGAGGTTCACCCCTCCACTTT. It codes for CASSEVRGGSPLHF.

The chain is built from TRBV6-5 and TRBJ1-2; D possibly corresponds to TRBD1 (6 bases). Germline CDR1 and CDR2: MNHEY and SVGAGI. This CDR3 spans 15 amino acids. The ends were cut back, 2 bases at V and 1 base at J, with 11 bases in the middle. CDR3 nucleotides: TGTGCCAGCAGTTACCGGGGGCAGAATAACTATGGCTACACCTTC. Residues: CASSYRGQNNYGYTF.

The chain couples TRBV18 to TRBJ1-1, with D possibly matching TRBD1 (6 bases). CDR1 is KGHSH, CDR2 LQKENI, per germline. The CDR3 extends over 15 amino acids. Deletions cut 4 bases from V and 5 bases from J, with 17 bases between. The CDR3 DNA reads as TGTGCCAGCTCACTGTCTGGGGGGGGCGGTACTGAAGCTTTCTTT. This translates into CASSLSGGGGTEAFF.

This chain connects TRBV4-2 to TRBJ1-1, with 9 nucleotides matching TRBD1. With V trimmed by 0 bases and J by 11 bases, 7 bases remained unmatched. Germline CDR1 LGHNA, CDR2 YNFKEQ. There are 14 residues in the CDR3. The DNA of the CDR3 is TGTGCCAGCAGCCAAGAACACAGGGGGCTTGGTGCTTTCTTT. It translates to CASSQEHRGLGAFF.

The chain uses TRBV29-1 and TRBJ1-3; 7 bases match TRBD1. The CDR3 loop spans 11 amino acids. Trimming at V came to 3 bases and at J to 8 bases, leaving 1 base not matched to a gene. The germline CDR1 and CDR2 sequences are SQVTM and ANQGSEA. Here the CDR3 reads CSVDRGDTIYF. In DNA form, the CDR3 reads TGCAGCGTTGACAGGGGGGACACCATATATTTT.

The chain employs TRBV6-5 and TRBJ2-1, with TRBD1 matching 10 bases. Germline loops: CDR1 MNHEY, CDR2 SVGAGI. The CDR3 extends over 15 amino acids. V dropped 8 bases and J dropped 8; count of bases not matched to a gene: 12. This CDR3 reads CASSLTQDRGYEQFF. The CDR3 DNA reads as TGTGCCAGCTCCCTGACGCAGGACAGGGGGTATGAGCAGTTCTTC.

The chain recombines TRBV10-1 with TRBJ2-7; D may be TRBD1 or TRBD2 (5 bases each). The germline V gene has CDR1 WNHNN and CDR2 SYGVQD (reference sequence). Trimming removed 5 bases at V and 6 bases at J, with 11 bases between. The CDR3 is 12 residues long. The CDR3 sequence is CASSRDRSEQYF. The CDR3 DNA follows: TGCGCCAGCAGTAGGGACCGCTCCGAGCAGTACTTC.

This rearrangement joins TRBV19 to TRBJ2-3; possible D gene TRBD1, 5 bases. V gave up 2 bases and J gave up 0 bases, with 6 bases separating them. The V gene's germline CDR1 is LNHDA and CDR2 SQIVND (reference sequence). CDR3 length equals 14 residues. DNA for the CDR3: TGTGCCAGTAGTATAAAGGGGAGCACAGATACGCAGTATTTT. Its protein product is CASSIKGSTDTQYF.

The chain couples TRBV30 to TRBJ1-4; D is unclear. This CDR3 has 16 residues. The germline V gene encodes CDR1 GTSNPN and CDR2 SVGIG (reference sequence). V dropped 2 bases and J dropped 0 bases, with 13 bases sitting between them. The CDR3 sequence: CAWSLGRFATNEKLFF. In DNA form, the CDR3 reads TGTGCCTGGAGTCTAGGCAGGTTTGCAACTAATGAAAAACTGTTTTTT.

Note on this clone: One end of the junction varies from germline; a read error may be responsible. J is TRBJ2-3 and V is TRBV7-7; 7 nucleotides agree with TRBD1. CDR1 is SSHAT and CDR2 is FNYEAQ in the germline V gene (reference sequence). The CDR3 runs 14 residues. The CDR3 nucleotides read TGTGCTAGCAGCTTGGACAGGAACACAGATACGCAGTATTTT. This gives the protein CASSLDRNTDTQYF.

This clone was picked up one time. The chain is built from TRBV29-1 and TRBJ2-5; unclear D gene. Germline CDR1 and CDR2: SQVTM and ANQGSEA. The CDR3 runs to 13 residues. V lost 8 bases and J 5 bases, leaving 18 bases between the germline ends. In nucleotides, the CDR3 is TGCAGCTTCTGTCATGTGGTATCCGAGACCCAGTACTTC. This encodes CSFCHVVSETQYF.

The chain is built from TRBV27 and TRBJ1-1; no firm D call. The CDR3 runs 14 residues. Per germline, CDR1 MNHEY and CDR2 SMNVEV (reference sequence). V was shortened by 2 bases and J by 4 bases, with 11 bases between the two germline ends. CDR3 bases: TGTGCCAGCAGTTTAGCGAACCGGGGCACTGAAGCTTTCTTT. It translates to CASSLANRGTEAFF.

This rearrangement joins TRBV27 to TRBJ2-6, with D maybe TRBD2 (6 bases). With 5 bases removed from V and 0 bases from J, the gap between germline ends came to 11 bases. Per germline, CDR1 MNHEY and CDR2 SMNVEV (reference sequence). This CDR3 is built from 16 residues. The CDR3 sequence: CASSRFGGSGANVLTF. The DNA of the CDR3 is TGTGCCAGCAGTCGGTTCGGGGGCTCTGGGGCCAACGTCCTGACTTTC.

The chain has TRBV6-5 and TRBJ2-1, with TRBD1 identical over 11 bases. The V gene end was trimmed by 5 bases and the J gene end by 12 bases; junction bases not matched to a gene: 6. This CDR3 has 13 amino acids. Per the germline V gene, CDR1 is MNHEY and CDR2 is SVGAGI. CDR3 bases: TGTGCCAGCAGTCCTGCCGGGACAGGGGGGCAGTTCTTC. Amino acid sequence: CASSPAGTGGQFF.

The J gene is TRBJ2-5, the V gene TRBV2, with 10 bases lining up with TRBD2. The germline gives CDR1 SNHLY, CDR2 FYNNEI. The CDR3 is 18 amino acids. The junction had 15 bases not matched to a gene; V was cut back by 3 bases and J by 5 bases. The CDR3 DNA sequence: TGTGCCAGCAGTGATGGTTTGCAAGCGGGGGGGCCGAGGGAGACCCAGTACTTC. Encoded protein: CASSDGLQAGGPRETQYF.

This CDR3 is CASRMGTDSAEQYF. CDR3 nucleotides: TGTGCCAGTAGGATGGGTACCGACAGTGCCGAGCAGTACTTC. The chain is built from TRBV19 and TRBJ2-7, with a weak D call TRBD1 (5 bases). Germline V gene lookup returns CDR1 LNHDA and CDR2 SQIVND (reference sequence). The V end lost 6 bases, the J end lost 6 bases, and 18 bases lay between the germline ends. The length of the CDR3 is 14 residues.

DNA for the CDR3: TGTGCCATCTCCCCGGGACAGCGATCCTACGAGCAGTACTTC. Its translation: CAISPGQRSYEQYF. The V and J genes are TRBV10-3 and TRBJ2-7, with 7 bases lining up with TRBD1. This CDR3 contains 14 residues. J lost 1 base, V lost 8 bases, and 8 bases had no gene match. In germline, CDR1 is ENHRY, CDR2 SYGVKD.

The rearrangement joins TRBV9 to TRBJ2-7; 11 bases agree with TRBD1. Germline CDR1 SGDLS, CDR2 YYNGEE. This CDR3 is built from 14 residues. V gave up 3 bases and J gave up 3 bases; unmatched junction bases: 2. The CDR3 DNA reads as TGTGCCAGCAGCGGGGACAGGGGGGACTACGAGCAGTACTTC. Protein product: CASSGDRGDYEQYF.

The gene calls are TRBV28 and TRBJ1-4; TRBD1 agrees at 8 bases. The CDR3 has 15 residues. Germline V gene lookup returns CDR1 MDHEN and CDR2 SYDVKM. V lost 2 bases and J lost 7; bases outside the gene matches: 6. CDR3 loop: CASSLPTGESEKLFF. As DNA, the CDR3 is TGTGCCAGCAGTTTACCGACAGGGGAGAGTGAAAAACTGTTTTTT.

The V and J genes are TRBV6-5 and TRBJ1-5; D is ambiguous. CDR3 length equals 15 residues. V shed 2 bases and J shed 4 bases, with 12 bases lying between them. Germline V gene lookup returns CDR1 MNHEY and CDR2 SVGAGI. CDR3 coding DNA: TGTGCCAGCAGTTACACTGGGCGCGGGAATCAGCCCCAGCATTTT. Its protein is CASSYTGRGNQPQHF.

The chain joins TRBV5-1 to TRBJ1-1; possible D gene TRBD1, 5 bases. In germline, CDR1 is SGHRS, CDR2 YFSETQ. V dropped 3 bases and J dropped 1 base, with 13 bases sitting between them. The CDR3 is 15 residues long. DNA of the CDR3: TGCGCCAGCAGCTATGGGACCCGGGAGAACACTGAAGCTTTCTTT. Protein: CASSYGTRENTEAFF.

This rearrangement joins TRBV5-1 to TRBJ2-3; D is uncertain. V lost 5 bases to trimming and J lost 4 bases, with 5 bases between them. Germline CDR1 SGHRS, CDR2 YFSETQ. The CDR3 runs to 11 residues. The CDR3 bases are TGCGCCAGCAGAGAGGCAGATACGCAGTATTTT. Protein product: CASREADTQYF.

This chain joins TRBV25-1 and TRBJ1-3, with no clear D. Germline V lookup: CDR1 MGHDK, CDR2 SYGVNS. Between the trimmed V and J ends, which lost 0 bases and 12 bases, there was a span of 18 bases. This CDR3 spans 15 amino acids. The CDR3 region has the DNA TGTGCCAGCAGTGAATATCTCGCGAGGCAGTCTGGCATATATTTT. Its translation: CASSEYLARQSGIYF.

The rearrangement uses TRBV28 and TRBJ2-4; TRBD1 is a possible D gene (6 bases). Between the trimmed V and J ends, which lost 9 bases and 6 bases, there was a span of 18 bases. Germline CDR1 reads MDHEN; CDR2 reads SYDVKM. This CDR3 is built from 14 residues. The CDR3 DNA reads as TGTGCCAGTTCCGGGACATCTAAGGCAAACATTCAGTACTTC. Its protein product is CASSGTSKANIQYF.

The chain carries TRBV5-8 and TRBJ2-5; the match to TRBD2 covers 7 bases. Trimming removed 4 bases from V and 5 bases from J; junction bases left unmatched: 8. Germline V gene sequence: CDR1 SGHTS, CDR2 YDEGEE. The CDR3 runs to 14 residues. The CDR3 DNA reads as TGTGCCAGCAGCCTGAGTAGGGGAGGGGAGACCCAGTACTTC. Translated, it gives CASSLSRGGETQYF.

The rearrangement links TRBV10-3 to TRBJ1-5; D is ambiguous. V was shortened by 0 bases and J by 0 bases, with 3 bases between the two germline ends. The germline gives CDR1 ENHRY, CDR2 SYGVKD. The CDR3 spans 14 residues. The CDR3 DNA reads as TGTGCCATCAGTGAGTCGGGTAGCAATCAGCCCCAGCATTTT. Translation: CAISESGSNQPQHF.

The chain recombines TRBV9 with TRBJ2-3; possibly TRBD1 or TRBD2 for D (5 bases each). With 4 bases removed from V and 2 bases from J, the gap between germline ends came to 14 bases. Germline lookup yields CDR1 SGDLS and CDR2 YYNGEE. There are 15 residues in the CDR3. The CDR3 nucleotides are TGTGCCAGCAGCCCTCGGGACGGATACACAGATACGCAGTATTTT. This gives the protein CASSPRDGYTDTQYF.

This clone was seen once. V gene TRBV10-3 combines with J gene TRBJ1-2; D is uncertain. V gave up 2 bases and J gave up 3 bases, with 7 bases separating them. CDR1 and CDR2 from the germline V gene are ENHRY and SYGVKD. This CDR3 has 13 residues. The chain's CDR3 is CAISEVAHYGYTF. The CDR3 bases are TGTGCCATCAGTGAGGTGGCCCACTATGGCTACACCTTC.

V is TRBV6-5 and J is TRBJ2-5, with no clear D. The CDR3 is made up of 12 amino acids. V lost 6 bases, J lost 9 bases, and 14 bases lay in between. The germline gives CDR1 MNHEY, CDR2 SVGAGI. CDR3 residues: CASRQSGMAQYF. Written as DNA, the CDR3 is TGTGCCAGCAGACAGTCGGGTATGGCCCAGTACTTC.